These 21 T cell receptor beta chains originate from one sample sequenced in a study of vaccination and CD4 T cells after COVID-19. Antigens for these TCRs are unknown. Oncomine TCR Beta short-read sequencing was applied to DNA from cultured CD4+ T cells. TCRdb ran MiXCR on the PCR reads and lists one entry per CDR3 protein. The sample lists 7,600 or so distinct CDR3 sequences, 39% occurring once. Treatment indicated: roughly ten-day PBMC culture with coronavirus spike peptide pools or control peptides (ViraFEST assay). The unexposed donor provided CD4+ T cells, which were taken before the COVID-19 pandemic (2011-2018). Input material: CD4+ T cells from blood, cultured in vitro. Receptors were obtained from a human donor in good health.

V gene TRBV10-3 combines with J gene TRBJ1-4, with D perhaps TRBD1 (5 bases). Trimming removed 3 bases from V and 3 bases from J, with 8 bases in between. The germline CDR1 and CDR2 sequences are ENHRY and SYGVKD. The CDR3 has 14 residues. As DNA, the CDR3 is TGTGCCATCAGTGACAGGGACTCTAATGAAAAACTGTTTTTT. It yields the protein CAISDRDSNEKLFF.

The chain uses TRBV20-1 and TRBJ2-3; 8 bases align to TRBD2. CDR1 DFQATT and CDR2 SNEGSKA come from the germline V gene (reference sequence). After removal of 4 bases from V and 6 bases from J, the junction contained 6 bases not matched to a gene. The CDR3 consists of 13 residues. The CDR3 DNA follows: TGCAGTGCTAAGGCGGGGGGAGCGGATACGCAGTATTTT. Protein sequence: CSAKAGGADTQYF.

This clonotype was found a few times. The CDR3 nucleotides read TGTGCCAGCAGTGATGGTTGGGGGGGCCCTATGAGCTACACCTTC. It specifies CASSDGWGGPMSYTF. The rearrangement joins TRBV2 to TRBJ1-2; TRBD1 is a possible D gene (6 bases). The germline CDR1 and CDR2 sequences are SNHLY and FYNNEI. V dropped 3 bases and J dropped 9 bases, with 20 bases sitting between them. The CDR3 spans 15 residues.

The chain is built from TRBV9 and TRBJ2-1, with 12 bases fitting TRBD2. In germline, CDR1 is SGDLS, CDR2 YYNGEE. The trim removed 1 base at V and 4 bases at J, leaving 6 bases unmatched. The CDR3 sequence is 17 residues long. CDR3 sequence reads: CASSVRLAGGKYNEQFF. CDR3 nucleotides: TGTGCCAGCAGCGTACGGCTAGCGGGGGGGAAATACAATGAGCAGTTCTTC.

Regarding this clonotype: At one end, the junction sequence differs from germline, possibly due to a read error. This chain joins TRBV7-9 and TRBJ1-1, with D maybe TRBD1 (6 bases). Germline-derived CDR1 and CDR2 are SEHNR and FQNEAQ (reference sequence). The CDR3 spans 12 residues. In nucleotides, the CDR3 is TGCGCCAGCAGCCCCCAGGGGAATGAAGCTTTCTTT. Protein product: CASSPQGNEAFF.

The chain employs TRBV20-1 and TRBJ1-2; D is ambiguous. This CDR3 is 13 amino acids long. Germline-derived CDR1 and CDR2 are DFQATT and SNEGSKA (reference sequence). The V gene lost 5 bases and the J gene lost 5 bases, with 15 bases spanning the gap. The CDR3 reads CSAHGSEVYGYTF. The CDR3 DNA reads as TGCAGTGCTCACGGCTCCGAGGTGTATGGCTACACCTTC.

This clonotype was seen a few times. The CDR3: CSAVDGGWSGNTIYF. The CDR3 DNA is TGCAGTGCCGTGGACGGGGGTTGGTCTGGAAACACCATATATTTT. V usage is TRBV20-1 and J usage is TRBJ1-3; D is perhaps TRBD1 (5 bases). CDR1 DFQATT and CDR2 SNEGSKA come from the germline V gene (reference sequence). V was trimmed by 6 bases and J by 1 base, leaving 16 bases between them. This CDR3 region has 15 residues.

The chain combines TRBV6-5 with TRBJ2-5, with TRBD1 identical over 8 bases. This CDR3 spans 15 amino acids. V lost 2 bases to trimming and J lost 5 bases; unmatched junction nucleotides: 7. The germline CDR1 and CDR2 sequences are MNHEY and SVGAGI. The CDR3 DNA reads TGTGCCAGCAGTTACGGCCTACAGGGGGTGGAGACCCAGTACTTC. Its translation is CASSYGLQGVETQYF.

This clonotype was picked up a small number of times. The V call is TRBV10-2, the J call TRBJ2-7, with 8 bases matching TRBD2. With V trimmed by 4 bases and J by 3 bases, 2 bases remained unmatched. The length of the CDR3 is 13 residues. CDR1 is WSHSY, CDR2 SAAADI, per germline. CDR3 sequence reads: CASSGTSYYEQYF. The CDR3 DNA follows: TGCGCCAGCAGTGGGACTAGCTACTACGAGCAGTACTTC.

By share, this clonotype ranks as medium-sized (0.01 to 0.1%). V is TRBV20-1 and J is TRBJ1-2; TRBD1 is a possible D gene (6 bases). The V gene's germline CDR1 is DFQATT and CDR2 SNEGSKA (reference sequence). Trimming removed 1 base from V and 0 bases from J, with 18 bases in between. The CDR3 length is 17 residues. This CDR3 is CSARAGVLAGANYGYTF. Written as DNA, the CDR3 is TGCAGTGCTAGAGCTGGGGTTTTGGCAGGGGCTAACTATGGCTACACCTTC.

Relative to its sample, this clonotype is large. V is TRBV7-8 and J is TRBJ1-6, with D unresolved. The V end was cut by 3 bases, the J end by 8 bases, with 14 bases between. The CDR3 is 15 residues long. Germline V gives CDR1 SGHVS, CDR2 FQNEAQ. CDR3 residues: CASSFRWERDSPLHF. The CDR3 DNA reads TGTGCCAGCAGCTTTCGGTGGGAACGGGATTCACCCCTCCACTTT. Together with reference TRBV7-8 and TRBJ1-6, the CDR3 gives the full variable domain: GAGVSQSPRYKVAKRGQDVALRCDPISGHVSLFWYQQALGQGPEFLTYFQNEAQLDKSGLPSDRFFAERPEGSVSTLKIQRTQQEDSAVYLCASSFRWERDSPLHFGNGTRLTVT.

The count of this clonotype is one. The chain joins TRBV5-4 to TRBJ2-2, with no clear D. The CDR3 runs to 13 residues. Trimming took off 0 bases at V and 4 bases at J, with 4 bases between the two ends. CDR1 SGHNT and CDR2 YYREEE come from the germline V gene (reference sequence). CDR3 in DNA: TGTGCCAGCAGCTTGGACGGCACCGGGGAGCTGTTTTTT. Residues: CASSLDGTGELFF.

This sequence joins TRBV10-3 and TRBJ1-5; weak D call: TRBD1 (6 bases). The CDR3 spans 18 residues. Trimming shortened V by 0 bases and J by 2 bases, and 17 bases separated the two germline ends. Looked up from germline, CDR1 is ENHRY and CDR2 is SYGVKD. The CDR3 DNA is TGTGCCATCAGTGAGTCTTGGGTCAGGGGTAGCCGCAATCAGCCCCAGCATTTT. Encoded protein: CAISESWVRGSRNQPQHF.

The chain employs TRBV20-1 and TRBJ2-5; unclear D gene. The CDR3 spans 12 residues. Germline CDR1 is DFQATT and CDR2 is SNEGSKA (reference sequence). The V end lost 7 bases, the J end lost 9 bases, and 18 bases lay between the germline ends. This CDR3 is CSVRASQTAQYF. In DNA, the CDR3 is TGCAGTGTTCGGGCCTCGCAGACGGCCCAGTACTTC.

This sequence joins TRBV6-2 or TRBV6-3 and TRBJ2-7; D tentatively reads TRBD1 or TRBD2 (5 bases each). The V gene's germline CDR1 is MNHEY and CDR2 SVGEGT. The ends were cut back, 6 bases at V and 2 bases at J, with 14 bases in the middle. The CDR3 has 14 amino acids. CDR3 DNA sequence: TGTGCCAGCAGCCCCCAGGGACCCCCCTACGAGCAGTACTTC. Protein sequence: CASSPQGPPYEQYF.

The chain uses TRBV20-1 and TRBJ2-1; D is undetermined. Germline-derived CDR1 and CDR2 are DFQATT and SNEGSKA (reference sequence). Trimming stripped 2 bases from V and 6 bases from J, with 5 bases between. The CDR3 extends over 11 amino acids. CDR3 sequence (DNA): TGCAGTGCTAGACCTATCAATGAGCAGTTCTTC. Protein sequence: CSARPINEQFF.

The chain has TRBV15 and TRBJ1-2; D gene ambiguous. Trimming pared 0 bases from V and 13 bases from J, leaving 15 bases between. The CDR3 has 13 amino acids. Germline assignment: CDR1 LNHNV and CDR2 YYDKDF (reference sequence). The chain's CDR3 is CATSRDIAREVTF. The CDR3 bases are TGTGCCACCAGCAGAGATATCGCCCGCGAGGTCACCTTC. Based on the CDR3 plus reference TRBV15 and TRBJ1-2, the full variable domain is DAMVIQNPRYQVTQFGKPVTLSCSQTLNHNVMYWYQQKSSQAPKLLFHYYDKDFNNEADTPDNFQSRRPNTSFCFLDIRSPGLGDTAMYLCATSRDIAREVTFGSGTRLTVV.

The count of this clonotype is one. This rearrangement joins TRBV19 to TRBJ2-1; D might be TRBD1 (5 bases). Germline V gene sequence: CDR1 LNHDA, CDR2 SQIVND (reference sequence). The CDR3 covers 15 residues. Trimming stripped 0 bases from V and 5 bases from J, with 11 bases between. In DNA, the CDR3 is TGTGCCAGTAGTATAGATGGTTTAGGGGACAATGAGCAGTTCTTC. This gives the protein CASSIDGLGDNEQFF.

There are a few counts of this clonotype. The chain is built from TRBV7-9 and TRBJ1-5; a weak D match, TRBD1 (6 bases). V lost 0 bases and J 3 bases, leaving 12 bases between the germline ends. The V gene's germline CDR1 is SEHNR and CDR2 FQNEAQ (reference sequence). This CDR3 is built from 16 residues. CDR3 loop: CASSLAGAGLNQPQHF. Written as DNA, the CDR3 is TGTGCCAGCAGCTTAGCGGGGGCAGGACTCAATCAGCCCCAGCATTTT. Full variable domain (remainder filled in from reference TRBV7-9 and TRBJ1-5): DTGVSQNPRHKITKRGQNVTFRCDPISEHNRLYWYRQTLGQGPEFLTYFQNEAQLEKSRLLSDRFSAERPKGSFSTLEIQRTEQGDSAMYLCASSLAGAGLNQPQHFGDGTRLSIL.

This chain uses TRBV6-1 with TRBJ1-6, with a weak D call TRBD1 (5 bases). The CDR3 consists of 12 residues. V dropped 6 bases and J dropped 8 bases, with 8 bases sitting between them. Germline V lookup: CDR1 MNHNS, CDR2 SASEGT. CDR3 sequence: CASRQVYSPLHF. The CDR3 coding sequence is TGTGCCAGCAGACAGGTTTATTCACCCCTCCACTTT.

The rearrangement links TRBV19 to TRBJ2-1; D is uncertain. In germline, CDR1 is LNHDA, CDR2 SQIVND (reference sequence). This CDR3 has 15 amino acids. The germline V and J ends were trimmed by 3 bases and 0 bases, with 9 bases remaining between them. CDR3 region: CASSMLQTSYNEQFF. For the CDR3, the DNA is TGTGCCAGTAGTATGTTGCAGACCTCCTACAATGAGCAGTTCTTC.